The clone carrying this T cell receptor (beta chain) was observed once. This sample stems from a study of blood T cell repertoires in COVID-19. Study-wide background: Collection of acute and convalescent COVID-19 samples took place in the United States, Italy and Spain. The cDNA or gDNA used as material had been derived from T cells, B-cell-depleted T cells, or PBMCs.

Methods used by the authors: Estimation of nucleated cell counts relied on the amplification of reference gene primers. Only in-frame clones appear in the TCRdb table, and some are missing; sequencing was by immunoSEQ multiplex PCR. V, J and clone size reflect that table, while D and trimming were determined from the DNA. This repertoire shows about 120,000 clones, around 78% found once; its top ten account for under 3%. Sequenced sample: peripheral blood. The sequence was obtained from a man aged 25 to 45 with acute or convalescent COVID-19.

The CDR3 region has the DNA TGTGCCAGCTTCGGCCCCCGGCGGGGCTACACCTTC. Residues: CASFGPRRGYTF. The chain links TRBV21-1 to TRBJ1-2. TRBV21-1 is a pseudogene. The CDR3 is made up of 12 amino acids.